Reported below is one T cell receptor beta chain. V lost 6 bases and J lost 1, with 24 bases in between. The CDR3 contains 18 residues. CDR1 ENHRY and CDR2 SYGVKD come from the germline V gene. This sample stems from a study of blood T cell repertoires in COVID-19. About the research overall: The United States, Italy and Spain supplied acute and convalescent COVID-19 samples. The cDNA or gDNA used as material had been derived from T cells, B-cell-depleted T cells, or PBMCs.

Under the authors' procedure: From reference gene primer amplification, estimates of nucleated cell counts were derived. Method: immunoSEQ multiplex PCR; TCRdb's copy keeps in-frame clones and lacks some. The D gene and trimming were derived from the DNA, and the V and J assignments and clone size from that table. The sample consists of under 250,000 clones, over 75% of them appearing once. The source of this sequence is a man aged 25 to 40 who had recovered from COVID-19. The chain is built from TRBV10-3 and TRBJ1-1, with unresolved D. The sample consisted of peripheral blood. This chain's CDR3 is CAISEHGAANFGNTEAFF. The CDR3 nucleotides read TGTGCCATCAGCGAACACGGCGCGGCAAACTTTGGGAACACTGAAGCTTTCTTT.